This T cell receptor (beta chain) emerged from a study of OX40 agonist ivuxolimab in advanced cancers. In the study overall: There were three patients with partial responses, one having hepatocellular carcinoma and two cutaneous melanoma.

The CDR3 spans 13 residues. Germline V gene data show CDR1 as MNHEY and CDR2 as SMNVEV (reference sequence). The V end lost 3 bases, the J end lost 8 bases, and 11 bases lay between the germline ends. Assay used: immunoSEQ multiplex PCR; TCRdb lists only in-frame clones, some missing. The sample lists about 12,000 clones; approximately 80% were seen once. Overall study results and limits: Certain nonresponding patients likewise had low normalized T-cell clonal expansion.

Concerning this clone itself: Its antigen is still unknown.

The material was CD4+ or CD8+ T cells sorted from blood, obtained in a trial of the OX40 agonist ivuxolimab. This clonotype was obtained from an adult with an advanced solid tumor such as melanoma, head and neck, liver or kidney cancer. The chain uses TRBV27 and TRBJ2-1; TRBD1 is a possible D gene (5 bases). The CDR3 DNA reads TGTGCCAGCAGTTTCTCCAGGGCCGATGAGCAGTTCTTC. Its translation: CASSFSRADEQFF.